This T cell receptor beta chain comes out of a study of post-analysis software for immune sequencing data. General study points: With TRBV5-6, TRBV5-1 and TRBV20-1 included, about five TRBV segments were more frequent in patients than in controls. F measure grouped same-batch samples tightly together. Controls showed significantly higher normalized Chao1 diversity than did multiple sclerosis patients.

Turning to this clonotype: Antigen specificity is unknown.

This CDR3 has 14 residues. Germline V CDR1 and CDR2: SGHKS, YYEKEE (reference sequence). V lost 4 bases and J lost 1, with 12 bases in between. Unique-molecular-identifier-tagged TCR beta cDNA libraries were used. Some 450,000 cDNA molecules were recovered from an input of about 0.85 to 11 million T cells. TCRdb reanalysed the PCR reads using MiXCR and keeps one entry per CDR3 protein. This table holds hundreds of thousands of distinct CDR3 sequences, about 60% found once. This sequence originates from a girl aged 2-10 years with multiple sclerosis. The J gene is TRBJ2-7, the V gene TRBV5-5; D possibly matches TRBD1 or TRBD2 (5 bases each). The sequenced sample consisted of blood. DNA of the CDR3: TGTGCCAGCAGCGGGACGGCGGCATCCTACGAGCAGTACTTC. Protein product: CASSGTAASYEQYF.